This record looks at one T cell receptor beta chain sequence and its context. This sample stems from a study of blood T cell repertoires in COVID-19. Study context: Whether acute or convalescent, the COVID-19 samples came from the United States, Italy and Spain.

Per the authors' pipeline: From reference gene primer amplification, estimates of nucleated cell counts were derived. Assay: immunoSEQ multiplex PCR; the TCRdb copy retains only in-frame clones and omits some. V, J and clone size reflect that table, while D and trimming were determined from the DNA. The sample has some 250,000 clones, 70% to 80% seen once. The V end was cut by 4 bases, the J end by 11 bases, with 12 bases between. CDR1 SNHLY and CDR2 FYNNEI come from the germline V gene. This CDR3 has 12 amino acids. This clonotype was obtained from an elderly woman with acute or convalescent COVID-19. Material: peripheral blood. The chain links TRBV2 to TRBJ2-1; unclear D gene. Here the CDR3 reads CASSVVGEKQFF. The DNA for the CDR3 is TGTGCCAGCAGTGTGGTCGGTGAAAAGCAGTTCTTC.